This is a list of T cell receptor beta chains from one sample in a study of radiation and T cells in renal cell carcinoma. Sequencing was performed with immunoSEQ multiplex PCR; in TCRdb, only in-frame clones are kept and a portion is missing. Of 65,000 or so clones in the sample, roughly 80% were seen once. Sequencing used blood, obtained from a patient whose treatment included radiotherapy and nephrectomy. These TCRs come from a man in his 60s with renal cell carcinoma. Both conserved end residues are part of each CDR3. Each record gives: CDR3 DNA, CDR3 protein, D gene, V gene, CDR3 length, clone size, J gene. The D gene is left open where the match is weak. The size field is filled for only some rows; it gives once, few, many or a size class.

CDR3nt: TGCGCCAGCAGCAATCCGGGCAGCCTGAACACTGAAGCTTTCTTT
CDR3aa: CASSNPGSLNTEAFF
d_gene: .
v_gene: TRBV5-1
len: 15
abundance: .
j_gene: TRBJ1-1

CDR3nt: TGCAGCGTTGAAGACGGGCACACTGAAGCTTTCTTT
CDR3aa: CSVEDGHTEAFF
d_gene: .
v_gene: TRBV29-1
len: 12
abundance: few
j_gene: TRBJ1-1

CDR3nt: TGCAGCGTTGAAGCGAAGGGACGGGGGACTGATACGCAGTATTTT
CDR3aa: CSVEAKGRGTDTQYF
d_gene: .
v_gene: TRBV29-1
len: 15
abundance: .
j_gene: TRBJ2-3

CDR3nt: TGTGCCAGCAGCACGGGACAGGGACATTCGCCCCTCCACTTT
CDR3aa: CASSTGQGHSPLHF
d_gene: TRBD1
v_gene: TRBV7-6
len: 14
abundance: .
j_gene: TRBJ1-6

CDR3nt: TGTGCCAGCAGCTTAGATATGTTTGGGACCACAGATACGCAGTATTTT
CDR3aa: CASSLDMFGTTDTQYF
d_gene: .
v_gene: TRBV7-9
len: 16
abundance: .
j_gene: TRBJ2-3

CDR3nt: TGTGCCAGCAGCACCCACAGGGGGCGGACTGAAGCTTTCTTT
CDR3aa: CASSTHRGRTEAFF
d_gene: .
v_gene: TRBV21-1
len: 14
abundance: once
j_gene: TRBJ1-1

CDR3nt: TGCGCCAGCAGTGAGTCGGGTCCCGGGGCGCATTTT
CDR3aa: CASSESGPGAHF
d_gene: .
v_gene: TRBV10-2
len: 12
abundance: .
j_gene: TRBJ1-5

CDR3nt: TGTGCCAGCAGTGTCGGTCAGGGTAACACTGAAGCTTTCTTT
CDR3aa: CASSVGQGNTEAFF
d_gene: .
v_gene: TRBV6-4
len: 14
abundance: .
j_gene: TRBJ1-1

CDR3nt: TGTGCCACCAGCAGAGTCGTTAGCGGACTAGCGGGGGGTCCGTACCAAGAGACCCAGTACTTC
CDR3aa: CATSRVVSGLAGGPYQETQYF
d_gene: TRBD2
v_gene: TRBV15
len: 21
abundance: .
j_gene: TRBJ2-5

CDR3nt: TGTGCCAGCAGCCCGGAAGGAGATACGCAGTATTTT
CDR3aa: CASSPEGDTQYF
d_gene: .
v_gene: TRBV5-5
len: 12
abundance: .
j_gene: TRBJ2-3

CDR3nt: TGTGCCAGCAGCCTCGGACTAGCGGTCATTAAGACCCAGTACTTC
CDR3aa: CASSLGLAVIKTQYF
d_gene: TRBD2
v_gene: TRBV7-9
len: 15
abundance: .
j_gene: TRBJ2-5

CDR3nt: TGCGCCAGCGGGGGGCGGGGCACTGAAGCTTTCTTT
CDR3aa: CASGGRGTEAFF
d_gene: .
v_gene: TRBV4-3
len: 12
abundance: few
j_gene: TRBJ1-1

CDR3nt: TGTGCCACCAGCAGAGAACGGTATAGCAATCAGCCCCAGCATTTT
CDR3aa: CATSRERYSNQPQHF
d_gene: .
v_gene: TRBV15
len: 15
abundance: .
j_gene: TRBJ1-5

CDR3nt: TGTGCCAGCAGCTTTGGGGGAGCCGGACGTCAGCCCCAGCATTTT
CDR3aa: CASSFGGAGRQPQHF
d_gene: .
v_gene: TRBV5-6
len: 15
abundance: .
j_gene: TRBJ1-5

CDR3nt: TGCGCCAGCAGCCAAGGACTATCGAACGCCAATGAGCAGTTCTTC
CDR3aa: CASSQGLSNANEQFF
d_gene: .
v_gene: TRBV4-1
len: 15
abundance: .
j_gene: TRBJ2-1

CDR3nt: TGTGCCAGCAGTTACGGAAGAAGCACTGAAGCTTTCTTT
CDR3aa: CASSYGRSTEAFF
d_gene: .
v_gene: TRBV6-6
len: 13
abundance: .
j_gene: TRBJ1-1

CDR3nt: TGTGCCAGCAGCTTAGGCTACGGGGACAGGGTTTATGGCTACACCTTC
CDR3aa: CASSLGYGDRVYGYTF
d_gene: TRBD1
v_gene: TRBV13
len: 16
abundance: .
j_gene: TRBJ1-2

CDR3nt: TGTGCCAGCTCCAAGCAGGCCAATCAGCCCCAGCATTTT
CDR3aa: CASSKQANQPQHF
d_gene: .
v_gene: TRBV6-5
len: 13
abundance: .
j_gene: TRBJ1-5

CDR3nt: TGTGCCAGCAGCTTACTGACAGGGCAACCGGAAGAGACCCAGTACTTC
CDR3aa: CASSLLTGQPEETQYF
d_gene: TRBD1
v_gene: TRBV5-6
len: 16
abundance: once
j_gene: TRBJ2-5

CDR3nt: TGTGCCAGCAGCTCGTTGGGAGCGGGGAAGAGAGCATCTAGCACAGATACGCAGTATTTT
CDR3aa: CASSSLGAGKRASSTDTQYF
d_gene: TRBD2
v_gene: TRBV5-4
len: 20
abundance: .
j_gene: TRBJ2-3

CDR3nt: TGTGCTAGTGGTTTTAGTGGCACAGATACGCAGTATTTT
CDR3aa: CASGFSGTDTQYF
d_gene: .
v_gene: TRBV12-5
len: 13
abundance: .
j_gene: TRBJ2-3

CDR3nt: TGTGCCAGCTCACCCACAGGGCGGTTAGAGACCCAGTACTTC
CDR3aa: CASSPTGRLETQYF
d_gene: .
v_gene: TRBV18
len: 14
abundance: .
j_gene: TRBJ2-5

CDR3nt: TGCAGCGTTGAGGACGGACACGGCTACGAGCAGTACTTC
CDR3aa: CSVEDGHGYEQYF
d_gene: .
v_gene: TRBV29-1
len: 13
abundance: .
j_gene: TRBJ2-7

CDR3nt: TGCGCCAGCAGCTTAGGAGGCGGGGCCTTTTCTGGGGCCAACGTCCTGACTTTC
CDR3aa: CASSLGGGAFSGANVLTF
d_gene: .
v_gene: TRBV5-1
len: 18
abundance: few
j_gene: TRBJ2-6

CDR3nt: TGTGCCAGCAGCTTAGCGGGACAGACCTATGGCTACACCTTC
CDR3aa: CASSLAGQTYGYTF
d_gene: TRBD1
v_gene: TRBV7-6
len: 14
abundance: .
j_gene: TRBJ1-2

CDR3nt: TGTGCCGGGGGACAGGGGGCATCCTACGAGCAGTACTTC
CDR3aa: CAGGQGASYEQYF
d_gene: TRBD1
v_gene: TRBV6-6
len: 13
abundance: .
j_gene: TRBJ2-7

CDR3nt: TGTGCCAGTAGTATCCAGGGTTCTCTGTCTTCACCCCTCCACTTT
CDR3aa: CASSIQGSLSSPLHF
d_gene: .
v_gene: TRBV19
len: 15
abundance: .
j_gene: TRBJ1-6

CDR3nt: TGCAGCGTCGGAAGAGGAGTTGGCTCACCCCTCCACTTT
CDR3aa: CSVGRGVGSPLHF
d_gene: .
v_gene: TRBV29-1
len: 13
abundance: .
j_gene: TRBJ1-6

CDR3nt: TGTGCCAGCAGCTTAGGGACAGGGAGCTATGGCTACACCTTC
CDR3aa: CASSLGTGSYGYTF
d_gene: TRBD1
v_gene: TRBV27
len: 14
abundance: .
j_gene: TRBJ1-2

CDR3nt: TGTGCCAGCAGTTTCTCAGTGACCTATGAAGCTTTCTTT
CDR3aa: CASSFSVTYEAFF
d_gene: .
v_gene: TRBV6-5
len: 13
abundance: .
j_gene: TRBJ1-1

CDR3nt: TGTGCCAGTAGTAGCAGACAGGGAGGCAATCAGCCCCAGCATTTT
CDR3aa: CASSSRQGGNQPQHF
d_gene: TRBD1
v_gene: TRBV19
len: 15
abundance: .
j_gene: TRBJ1-5

CDR3nt: TGTGCCAGCAGCGTAGAGGCCAGGCTAAATGAGCAGTTCTTC
CDR3aa: CASSVEARLNEQFF
d_gene: .
v_gene: TRBV9
len: 14
abundance: .
j_gene: TRBJ2-1

CDR3nt: TGCGCCAGCAGCTTGCAGGCGCGGGATGGGGCAGATAAACTGTTTTTT
CDR3aa: CASSLQARDGADKLFF
d_gene: .
v_gene: TRBV5-1
len: 16
abundance: .
j_gene: TRBJ1-4

CDR3nt: TGTGCCAGCTCACTAGCGGGGCCCTCCTACGAGCAGTACTTC
CDR3aa: CASSLAGPSYEQYF
d_gene: TRBD2
v_gene: TRBV18
len: 14
abundance: .
j_gene: TRBJ2-7

CDR3nt: TGTGCCAGTAGTATGGGAAAGGGAACGAACACCGGGGAGCTGTTTTTT
CDR3aa: CASSMGKGTNTGELFF
d_gene: .
v_gene: TRBV19
len: 16
abundance: .
j_gene: TRBJ2-2

CDR3nt: TGTGCCATCAGCCTAGCGGGCGAGGAGACCCAGTACTTC
CDR3aa: CAISLAGEETQYF
d_gene: TRBD2
v_gene: TRBV10-3
len: 13
abundance: .
j_gene: TRBJ2-5

CDR3nt: TGTGCCAGCAGCTTAGGATACGAGCAGTACTTC
CDR3aa: CASSLGYEQYF
d_gene: .
v_gene: TRBV5-4
len: 11
abundance: .
j_gene: TRBJ2-7

CDR3nt: TGCGCCAGCAGCCCCCGACCAAGGGGCACTGAAGCTTTCTTT
CDR3aa: CASSPRPRGTEAFF
d_gene: .
v_gene: TRBV4-3
len: 14
abundance: once
j_gene: TRBJ1-1

CDR3nt: TGTGCCAGCTCACTCAGCGGGGGGGCCGACAATGAGCAGTTCTTC
CDR3aa: CASSLSGGADNEQFF
d_gene: TRBD2
v_gene: TRBV18
len: 15
abundance: .
j_gene: TRBJ2-1

CDR3nt: TGTGCCAGCAGCCAAGATGGAGGTTTTTGGGCTTTCTTT
CDR3aa: CASSQDGGFWAFF
d_gene: .
v_gene: TRBV4-2
len: 13
abundance: few
j_gene: TRBJ1-1

CDR3nt: TGTGCCAGCAGTCAGGGCTCCCACCCAGATACGCAGTATTTT
CDR3aa: CASSQGSHPDTQYF
d_gene: .
v_gene: TRBV6-1
len: 14
abundance: .
j_gene: TRBJ2-3